This paragraph covers one T cell receptor beta chain sequence. Other nucleotide sequences in the sample specify the same CDR3. This entry is derived from a study of blood T cell repertoires in COVID-19. Produced via immunoSEQ multiplex PCR; TCRdb's table is partial and in-frame only. Altogether around 290,000 clones are present, about nine tenths being singletons, with the ten largest covering around 1.7%. Grouping used clinical history reported by participants in a survey and questionnaire. Symptom resolution, clearance, or two negative PCRs marked the recovered donors of Cohort 3. The CDR3 sequence is 14 residues long. The V segment lost 6 bases and the J segment 5 bases; nucleotides outside the gene matches: 6. Germline CDR1 and CDR2: SEHNR and FQNEAQ (reference sequence).

Sequencing was done on a sample of PBMCs or T cells enriched from blood (not recorded which). The V gene is TRBV7-9, the J gene TRBJ1-1; TRBD1 matches 10 bases. The sequence derives from a woman aged 40 to 50 who had recovered from COVID-19. CDR3 region: CASSSPGQGTEAFF. The CDR3 DNA is TGTGCCAGCAGTTCCCCGGGACAGGGGACTGAAGCTTTCTTT.